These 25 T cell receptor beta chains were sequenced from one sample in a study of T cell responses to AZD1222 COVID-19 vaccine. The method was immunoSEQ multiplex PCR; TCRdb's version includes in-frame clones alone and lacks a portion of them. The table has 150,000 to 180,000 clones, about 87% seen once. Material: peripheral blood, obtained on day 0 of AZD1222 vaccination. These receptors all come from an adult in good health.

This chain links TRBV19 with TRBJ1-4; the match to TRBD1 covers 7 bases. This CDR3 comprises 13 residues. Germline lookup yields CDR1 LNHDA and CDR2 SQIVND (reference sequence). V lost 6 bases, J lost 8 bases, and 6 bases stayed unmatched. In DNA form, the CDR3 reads TGTGCCAGTAGAGAGGGGGCAGACGAAAAACTGTTTTTT. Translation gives CASREGADEKLFF.

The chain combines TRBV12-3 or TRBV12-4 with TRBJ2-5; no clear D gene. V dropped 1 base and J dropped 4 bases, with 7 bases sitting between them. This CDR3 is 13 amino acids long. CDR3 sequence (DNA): TGTGCCAGCAGTTTAGGGATGGGAGAGACCCAGTACTTC. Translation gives CASSLGMGETQYF.

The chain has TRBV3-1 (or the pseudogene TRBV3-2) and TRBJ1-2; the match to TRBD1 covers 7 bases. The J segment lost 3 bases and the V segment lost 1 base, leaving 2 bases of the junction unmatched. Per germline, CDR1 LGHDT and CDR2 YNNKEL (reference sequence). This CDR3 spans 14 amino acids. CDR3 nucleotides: TGTGCCAGCAGCCAAGGACAGGGCTACTATGGCTACACCTTC. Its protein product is CASSQGQGYYGYTF.

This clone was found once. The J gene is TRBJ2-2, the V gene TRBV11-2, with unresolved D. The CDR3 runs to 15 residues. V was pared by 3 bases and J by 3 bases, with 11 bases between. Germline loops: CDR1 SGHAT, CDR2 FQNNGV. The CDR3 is CASSFRTVDTGELFF. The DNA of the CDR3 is TGTGCCAGCAGCTTCAGGACCGTTGACACCGGGGAGCTGTTTTTT.

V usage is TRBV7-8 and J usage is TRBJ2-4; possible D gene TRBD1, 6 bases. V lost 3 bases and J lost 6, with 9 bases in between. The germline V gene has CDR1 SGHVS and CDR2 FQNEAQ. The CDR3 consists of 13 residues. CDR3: CASSFRGGNIQYF. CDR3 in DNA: TGTGCCAGCAGCTTTCGAGGGGGAAACATTCAGTACTTC.

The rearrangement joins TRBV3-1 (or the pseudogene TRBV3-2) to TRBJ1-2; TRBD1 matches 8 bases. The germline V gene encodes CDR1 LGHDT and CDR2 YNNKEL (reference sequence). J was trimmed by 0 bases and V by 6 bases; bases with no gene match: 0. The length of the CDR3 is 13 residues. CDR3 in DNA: TGTGCCAGCAGACAGGGGGCTAACTATGGCTACACCTTC. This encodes CASRQGANYGYTF.

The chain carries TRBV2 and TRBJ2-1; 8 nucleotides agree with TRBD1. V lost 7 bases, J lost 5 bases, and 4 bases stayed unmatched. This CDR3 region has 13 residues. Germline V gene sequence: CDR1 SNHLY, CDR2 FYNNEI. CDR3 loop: CASMTDRDNEQFF. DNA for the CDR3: TGTGCCAGCATGACGGACAGGGACAATGAGCAGTTCTTC.

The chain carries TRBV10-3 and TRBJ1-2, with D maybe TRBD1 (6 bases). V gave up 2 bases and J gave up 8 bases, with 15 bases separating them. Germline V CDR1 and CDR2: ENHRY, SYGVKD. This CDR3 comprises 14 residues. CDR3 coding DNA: TGTGCCATCAGTGAGACCTACAGGGAAAGAGGCTACACCTTC. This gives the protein CAISETYRERGYTF.

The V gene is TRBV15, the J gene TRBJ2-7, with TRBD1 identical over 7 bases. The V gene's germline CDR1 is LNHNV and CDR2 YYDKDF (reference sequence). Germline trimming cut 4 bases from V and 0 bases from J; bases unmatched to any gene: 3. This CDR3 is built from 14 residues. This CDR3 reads CATSISGGSYEQYF. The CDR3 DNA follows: TGTGCCACCAGCATTTCAGGGGGCTCCTACGAGCAGTACTTC.

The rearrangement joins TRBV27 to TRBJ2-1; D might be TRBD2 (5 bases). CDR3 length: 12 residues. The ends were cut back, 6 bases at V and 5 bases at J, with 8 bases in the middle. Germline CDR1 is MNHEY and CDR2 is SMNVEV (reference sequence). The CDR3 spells CASSQLDNEQFF. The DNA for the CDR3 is TGTGCCAGCAGCCAACTAGACAATGAGCAGTTCTTC.

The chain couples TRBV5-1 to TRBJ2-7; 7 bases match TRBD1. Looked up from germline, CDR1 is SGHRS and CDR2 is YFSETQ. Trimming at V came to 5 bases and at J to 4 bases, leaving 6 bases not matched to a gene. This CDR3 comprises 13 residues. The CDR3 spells CASSRDSKYEQYF. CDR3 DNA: TGCGCCAGCAGTCGGGACAGTAAATACGAGCAGTACTTC. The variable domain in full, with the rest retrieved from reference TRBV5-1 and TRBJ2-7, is KAGVTQTPRYLIKTRGQQVTLSCSPISGHRSVSWYQQTPGQGLQFLFEYFSETQRNKGNFPGRFSGRQFSNSRSEMNVSTLELGDSALYLCASSRDSKYEQYFGPGTRLTVT.

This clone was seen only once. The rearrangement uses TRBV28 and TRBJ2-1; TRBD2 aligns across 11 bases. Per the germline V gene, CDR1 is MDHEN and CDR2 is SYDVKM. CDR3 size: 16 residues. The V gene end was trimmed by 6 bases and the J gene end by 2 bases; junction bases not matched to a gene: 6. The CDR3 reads CASRGGLAAPYNEQFF. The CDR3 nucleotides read TGTGCCAGCAGGGGGGGACTAGCGGCCCCCTACAATGAGCAGTTCTTC.

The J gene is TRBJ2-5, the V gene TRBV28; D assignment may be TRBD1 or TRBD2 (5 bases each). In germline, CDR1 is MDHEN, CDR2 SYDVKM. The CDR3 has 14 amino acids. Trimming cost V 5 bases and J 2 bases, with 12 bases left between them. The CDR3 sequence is CASSTGQQQETQYF. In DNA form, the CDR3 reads TGTGCCAGCAGTACGGGGCAGCAGCAAGAGACCCAGTACTTC.

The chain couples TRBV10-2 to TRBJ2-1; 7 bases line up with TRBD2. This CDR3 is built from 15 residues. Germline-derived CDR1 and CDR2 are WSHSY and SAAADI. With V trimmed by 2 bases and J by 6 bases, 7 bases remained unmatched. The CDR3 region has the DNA TGCGCCAGCAGTGAGCCGGGCGGGGGAATCAATGAGCAGTTCTTC. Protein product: CASSEPGGGINEQFF.

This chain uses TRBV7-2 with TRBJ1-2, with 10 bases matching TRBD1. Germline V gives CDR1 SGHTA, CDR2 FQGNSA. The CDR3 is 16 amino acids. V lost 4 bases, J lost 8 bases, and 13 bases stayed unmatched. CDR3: CASSSGQGGALFGYTF. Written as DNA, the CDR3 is TGTGCCAGCAGCTCAGGACAGGGGGGTGCCCTTTTCGGCTACACCTTC.

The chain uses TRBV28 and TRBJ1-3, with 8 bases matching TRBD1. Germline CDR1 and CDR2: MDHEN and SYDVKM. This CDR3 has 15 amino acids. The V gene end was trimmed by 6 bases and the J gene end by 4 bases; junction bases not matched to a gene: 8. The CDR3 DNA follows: TGTGCCAGCAGGGGGGGCAGGGGGCTAGGAAACACCATATATTTT. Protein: CASRGGRGLGNTIYF.

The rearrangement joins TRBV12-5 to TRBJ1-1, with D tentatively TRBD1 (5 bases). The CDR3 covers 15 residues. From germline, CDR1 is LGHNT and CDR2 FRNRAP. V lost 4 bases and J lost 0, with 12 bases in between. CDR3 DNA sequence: TGTGCTAGTGGTTCCGACAGAATCATGAACACTGAAGCTTTCTTT. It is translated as CASGSDRIMNTEAFF.

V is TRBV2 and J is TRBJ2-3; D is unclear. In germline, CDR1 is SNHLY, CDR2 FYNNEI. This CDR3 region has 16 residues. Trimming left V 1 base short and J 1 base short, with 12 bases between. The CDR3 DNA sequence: TGTGCCAGCAGTGAAGGAGTGGGCAGTCGCACAGATACGCAGTATTTT. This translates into CASSEGVGSRTDTQYF.

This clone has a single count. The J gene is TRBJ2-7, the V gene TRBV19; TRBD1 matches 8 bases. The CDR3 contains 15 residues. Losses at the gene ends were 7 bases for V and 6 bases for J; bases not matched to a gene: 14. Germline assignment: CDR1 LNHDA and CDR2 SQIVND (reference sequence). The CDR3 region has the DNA TGTGCCAGTATAGACGGACAGGGAACGACGTCCGAGCAGTACTTC. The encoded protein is CASIDGQGTTSEQYF.

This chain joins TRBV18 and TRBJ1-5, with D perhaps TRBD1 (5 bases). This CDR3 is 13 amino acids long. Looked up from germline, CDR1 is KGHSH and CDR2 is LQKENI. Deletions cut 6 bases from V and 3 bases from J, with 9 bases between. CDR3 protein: CASSGGINQPQHF. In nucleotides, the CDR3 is TGTGCCAGCTCCGGGGGGATCAATCAGCCCCAGCATTTT.

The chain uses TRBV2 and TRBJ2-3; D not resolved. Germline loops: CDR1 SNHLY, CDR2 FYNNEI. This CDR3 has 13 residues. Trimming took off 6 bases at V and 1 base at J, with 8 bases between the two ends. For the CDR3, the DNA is TGTGCCAGCAGCGTCGATGGCACAGATACGCAGTATTTT. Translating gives CASSVDGTDTQYF.

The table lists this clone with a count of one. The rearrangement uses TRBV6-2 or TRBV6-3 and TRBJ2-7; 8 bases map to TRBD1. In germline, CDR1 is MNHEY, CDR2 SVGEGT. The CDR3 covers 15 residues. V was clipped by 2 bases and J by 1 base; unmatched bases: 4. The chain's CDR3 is CASSYRTGFSYEQYF. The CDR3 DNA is TGTGCCAGCAGTTACAGGACAGGGTTTTCCTACGAGCAGTACTTC.

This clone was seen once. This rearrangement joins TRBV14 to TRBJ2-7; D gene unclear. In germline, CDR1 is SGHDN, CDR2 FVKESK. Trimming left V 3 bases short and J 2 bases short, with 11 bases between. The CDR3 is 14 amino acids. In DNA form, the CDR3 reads TGTGCCAGCAGCCATATCCCACGGGCCTACGAGCAGTACTTC. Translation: CASSHIPRAYEQYF.

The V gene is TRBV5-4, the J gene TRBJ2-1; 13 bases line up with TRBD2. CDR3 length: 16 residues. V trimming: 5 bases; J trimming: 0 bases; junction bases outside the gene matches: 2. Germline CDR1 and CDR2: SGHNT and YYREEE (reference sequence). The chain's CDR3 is CASRWTSGSSYNEQFF. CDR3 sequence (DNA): TGTGCCAGCAGATGGACTAGCGGGAGCTCCTACAATGAGCAGTTCTTC. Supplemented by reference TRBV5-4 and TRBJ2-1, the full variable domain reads ETGVTQSPTHLIKTRGQQVTLRCSSQSGHNTVSWYQQALGQGPQFIFQYYREEENGRGNFPPRFSGLQFPNYSSELNVNALELDDSALYLCASRWTSGSSYNEQFFGPGTRLTVL.

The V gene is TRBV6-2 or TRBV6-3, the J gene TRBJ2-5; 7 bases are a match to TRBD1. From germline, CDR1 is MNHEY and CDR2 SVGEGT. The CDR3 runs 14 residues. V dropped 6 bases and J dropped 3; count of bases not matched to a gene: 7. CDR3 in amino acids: CASSRAGGKETQYF. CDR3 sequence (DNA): TGTGCCAGCAGCCGCGCAGGGGGTAAAGAGACCCAGTACTTC.